Detailed here is one TCR beta chain. Its antigen remains unknown. The V gene lost 1 base and the J gene lost 8 bases, with 16 bases spanning the gap. This CDR3 region has 15 residues. Looked up from germline, CDR1 is LGHNA and CDR2 is YNFKEQ. The sample belongs to a study of beta chain features in type 1 diabetes. In the study overall: Healthy donors and patients had similar age, gender and cell yields. Study results and limitations: Shortening of TCRB CDR3s, moderate but significant, appeared in all four CD4+ subsets of Type 1 diabetes patients. The study found that naive, central memory and Treg TCRB repertoires appeared more similar in patients than in healthy donors.

Averaging roughly 120 mL, one heparinised blood draw came from each individual donor. Sequenced material consisted of expressed TCRB transcripts (all of the isolated RNA was reverse transcribed). Method: immunoSEQ multiplex PCR; TCRdb's copy keeps in-frame clones and lacks some. The sample holds 95,000 to 150,000 clones; 15% to 20% are singletons and the top ten take around 2.5%. This sequence was found in a man aged 25 to 45 with type 1 diabetes. Sequenced material: central memory CD4+ T cells from blood. The V and J genes are TRBV4-2 and TRBJ2-3; D is perhaps TRBD1 (6 bases). The CDR3 spells CASSQGGGQGSTQYF. CDR3 nucleotides: TGTGCCAGCAGCCAAGGGGGCGGGCAGGGGAGTACGCAGTATTTT.